The rows below give T cell receptor beta chains drawn from one sample of a study of T cell responses to AZD1222 COVID-19 vaccine. Sequencing was performed with immunoSEQ multiplex PCR; in TCRdb, only in-frame clones are kept and a portion is missing. The sample consists of approximately 82,000 clones, around nine tenths of them appearing once. Source: peripheral blood, taken on day 0 of AZD1222 vaccination. Source of these receptors: an adult in good health. The CDR3 runs from the conserved cysteine through the conserved F or W. Fields, in order: CDR3 protein, CDR3 DNA, CDR3 length, V gene, clone size, J gene, D gene. D genes are given only for firm matches. Clone size is not always given. Where it is, it says once, few, many or a class for expanded clones.

cdr3_aa: CSVETGQGRGEAFF
cdr3_nt: TGCAGCGTTGAGACAGGACAGGGCAGGGGTGAAGCTTTCTTT
cdr3_length: 14
v_call: TRBV29-1
clone_size: -
j_call: TRBJ1-1
d_call: TRBD1

cdr3_aa: CASSGGTGTEAFF
cdr3_nt: TGCGCCAGCAGCGGCGGGACTGGAACTGAAGCTTTCTTT
cdr3_length: 13
v_call: TRBV5-1
clone_size: -
j_call: TRBJ1-1
d_call: -

cdr3_aa: CASSEWDYGYTF
cdr3_nt: TGTGCCAGCAGTGAATGGGACTATGGCTACACCTTC
cdr3_length: 12
v_call: TRBV6-1
clone_size: -
j_call: TRBJ1-2
d_call: -

cdr3_aa: CASSLGSQGGLETQYF
cdr3_nt: TGTGCCAGCAGCTTAGGGTCACAGGGTGGGTTGGAGACCCAGTACTTC
cdr3_length: 16
v_call: TRBV7-8
clone_size: -
j_call: TRBJ2-5
d_call: -

cdr3_aa: CASSRTGDNEQFF
cdr3_nt: TGTGCCAGCAGCCGTACAGGGGACAATGAGCAGTTCTTC
cdr3_length: 13
v_call: TRBV4-2
clone_size: -
j_call: TRBJ2-1
d_call: TRBD1

cdr3_aa: CASSPRSRGGGYTF
cdr3_nt: TGTGCCAGCAGCCCAAGATCCAGGGGGGGTGGCTACACCTTC
cdr3_length: 14
v_call: TRBV7-2
clone_size: once
j_call: TRBJ1-2
d_call: TRBD1

cdr3_aa: CASSQGAPSSYEQYF
cdr3_nt: TGTGCCAGCAGCCAGGGGGCGCCTTCATCCTACGAGCAGTACTTC
cdr3_length: 15
v_call: TRBV9
clone_size: -
j_call: TRBJ2-7
d_call: TRBD1

cdr3_aa: CASSGRVGEVEQYF
cdr3_nt: TGTGCCAGCAGCGGACGGGTTGGGGAGGTCGAGCAGTACTTC
cdr3_length: 14
v_call: TRBV9
clone_size: -
j_call: TRBJ2-7
d_call: -

cdr3_aa: CASTGHVTEAFF
cdr3_nt: TGTGCCAGCACTGGACACGTCACTGAAGCTTTCTTT
cdr3_length: 12
v_call: TRBV2
clone_size: -
j_call: TRBJ1-1
d_call: -

cdr3_aa: CASSRGTEAFF
cdr3_nt: TGTGCCAGCAGTCGAGGCACTGAAGCTTTCTTT
cdr3_length: 11
v_call: TRBV28
clone_size: -
j_call: TRBJ1-1
d_call: -

cdr3_aa: CASSLATYNSPLHF
cdr3_nt: TGTGCCAGCAGCCTGGCCACCTATAATTCACCCCTCCACTTT
cdr3_length: 14
v_call: TRBV5-5
clone_size: -
j_call: TRBJ1-6
d_call: -

cdr3_aa: CASSFMTSYEQYF
cdr3_nt: TGTGCCAGCAGCTTCATGACCTCCTACGAGCAGTACTTC
cdr3_length: 13
v_call: TRBV5-5
clone_size: -
j_call: TRBJ2-7
d_call: -

cdr3_aa: CASSLEDSLNQPQHF
cdr3_nt: TGTGCCAGCAGCTTGGAGGACAGCCTCAATCAGCCCCAGCATTTT
cdr3_length: 15
v_call: TRBV7-2
clone_size: -
j_call: TRBJ1-5
d_call: -

cdr3_aa: CASSGDRGPYEQYF
cdr3_nt: TGTGCCAGCTCAGGGGACAGGGGGCCCTACGAGCAGTACTTC
cdr3_length: 14
v_call: TRBV18
clone_size: -
j_call: TRBJ2-7
d_call: TRBD1

cdr3_aa: CASSPPGISGANVLTF
cdr3_nt: TGTGCCAGCTCACCTCCAGGGATCTCTGGGGCCAACGTCCTGACTTTC
cdr3_length: 16
v_call: TRBV18
clone_size: -
j_call: TRBJ2-6
d_call: -

cdr3_aa: CASSQTLAGYTQYF
cdr3_nt: TGTGCCAGCAGCCAAACGTTGGCCGGTTATACGCAGTATTTT
cdr3_length: 14
v_call: TRBV4-2
clone_size: -
j_call: TRBJ2-3
d_call: -

cdr3_aa: CASSFDGVETQYF
cdr3_nt: TGTGCCAGCAGCTTCGACGGGGTGGAGACCCAGTACTTC
cdr3_length: 13
v_call: TRBV5-6
clone_size: -
j_call: TRBJ2-5
d_call: -

cdr3_aa: CASSQVLKGAYGYTF
cdr3_nt: TGCGCCAGCAGCCAAGTCCTAAAAGGGGCGTATGGCTACACCTTC
cdr3_length: 15
v_call: TRBV4-1
clone_size: -
j_call: TRBJ1-2
d_call: -

cdr3_aa: CASSVGQGNEKLFF
cdr3_nt: TGTGCCAGCAGCGTTGGGCAGGGGAATGAAAAACTGTTTTTT
cdr3_length: 14
v_call: TRBV9
clone_size: -
j_call: TRBJ1-4
d_call: -

cdr3_aa: CASSQAQGQGIGYTF
cdr3_nt: TGTGCCAGCAGCCAAGCGCAAGGACAGGGGATTGGCTACACCTTC
cdr3_length: 15
v_call: TRBV3-1/TRBV3-2
clone_size: -
j_call: TRBJ1-2
d_call: TRBD1

cdr3_aa: CASTTYGYTF
cdr3_nt: TGTGCCAGCACCACCTATGGCTACACCTTC
cdr3_length: 10
v_call: TRBV6-5
clone_size: -
j_call: TRBJ1-2
d_call: -

cdr3_aa: CAAGRGVLEQYF
cdr3_nt: TGTGCCGCCGGGAGGGGGGTCCTCGAGCAGTACTTC
cdr3_length: 12
v_call: TRBV6-5
clone_size: -
j_call: TRBJ2-7
d_call: TRBD2